These 5 T cell receptor beta chains originate from one sample sequenced in a study of molecular identifiers for immune sequencing clone quantification. One entry per CDR3 protein results from TCRdb running MiXCR on the PCR reads. The sample has more than 300,000 distinct CDR3 sequences, about a fifth seen once. The sequencing input was naive CD8+ T cells from blood, with Jurkat cell RNA spiked in. The subset denotes: FACS-sorted CD8+CD4-CCR7+CD45RA+ naive T cells. The receptors originated from a human donor in good health. Some libraries in this study had Jurkat cell RNA spiked in.

Note on this clonotype: Because the CDR3's place on the DNA is in doubt, the DNA is left out and the CDR3 is given as listed by TCRdb. The chain's CDR3 is CSVELVGEGAPSEQHF. The V gene is TRBV29-1, the J gene TRBJ2-7; the table's D call, TRBD1, was not checked against the DNA. Germline loops: CDR1 SQVTM, CDR2 ANQGSEA. Ends included, the CDR3 has 16 residues.

This clonotype has at least ten counts. This rearrangement joins TRBV7-6 to TRBJ2-1; 8 nucleotides agree with TRBD2. J lost 2 bases, V lost 1 base, and 1 base had no gene match. Per the germline V gene, CDR1 is SGHVS and CDR2 is FNYEAQ. The CDR3 sequence is 15 residues long. The DNA for the CDR3 is TGTGCCAGCAGCTTAGATAGCGGGGCCTACAATGAGCAGTTCTTC. Translation: CASSLDSGAYNEQFF.

The V gene is TRBV4-3, the J gene TRBJ2-3; weak D call: TRBD2 (6 bases). Germline lookup yields CDR1 LGHNA and CDR2 YSLEER. This CDR3 has 17 amino acids. The ends were cut back, 0 bases at V and 0 bases at J, with 13 bases in the middle. The CDR3 DNA reads as TGCGCCAGCAGCCAAGATAGGCTAGCGACTAGCACAGATACGCAGTATTTT. Residues: CASSQDRLATSTDTQYF.

This clonotype was seen only a few times. It is likely a read error, because the conserved phenylalanine at the end of the CDR3 is missing. The chain recombines TRBV28 with TRBJ2-1; no clear D gene. The CDR3 runs to 13 residues. V dropped 3 bases and J dropped 7 bases, with 10 bases sitting between them. CDR1 is MDHEN and CDR2 is SYDVKM in the germline V gene. Here the CDR3 reads CASSLLADNEQFS. The CDR3 DNA reads TGTGCCAGCAGTTTGTTGGCCGATAATGAGCAGTTCTCC.

Of note for this clonotype: Likely a read error: the CDR3 ends without its conserved phenylalanine or tryptophan. V gene TRBV4-2 combines with J gene TRBJ2-7; D uncertain. This CDR3 has 13 residues. Germline assignment: CDR1 LGHNA and CDR2 YNFKEQ. Trimming cost V 4 bases and J 7 bases, with 14 bases left between them. The CDR3 is CASSPSLGLEQYL. In nucleotides, the CDR3 is TGTGCCAGCAGCCCCTCGCTCGGCTTGGAGCAGTACCTC.